This T cell receptor (beta chain) was sequenced during a study of blood T cell repertoires in COVID-19. V lost 5 bases, J lost 1 base, and 3 bases stayed unmatched. CDR1 is SEHNR, CDR2 FQNEAQ, per germline (reference sequence). CDR3 size: 15 residues. Libraries were prepared by immunoSEQ multiplex PCR; TCRdb keeps only in-frame clonotypes and omits some of them. This table holds 240,000 or so clones, 75% to 90% found once. Sequencing input: PBMCs or T cells enriched from blood (not recorded which). This chain links TRBV7-9 with TRBJ1-5, with 9 bases that match TRBD1. This receptor was taken from a man aged 45 to 65 who had been exposed to COVID-19. The CDR3 is CASSQGTGSNQPQHF. The CDR3, as DNA: TGTGCCAGCAGCCAAGGGACAGGGAGCAATCAGCCCCAGCATTTT.